What follows is one TCR beta chain and its context. Its antigen has not been determined. No base qualities exist here, and no much larger clone lies one base off it. These data originate in a study of shared clonotypes between healthy human individuals (TCRdb year 2020). Describing the broader study: Two women and a few men aged 18 to 49 years were included in the cohort. For each donor, CD4 naive and CD4 memory were each given three plates, CD8 naive was given two plates, and CD8 memory was given one plate. The study deeply sequenced blood TCR repertoires of five healthy adults to estimate repertoire size and the extent of clonotype sharing between individuals. To increase sequencing depth and limit assay-specific biases, different laboratories used diverse techniques to prepare libraries and sequence TCR repertoires. Per donor, leukapheresis produced somewhere between about 0.85 and 8.9 billion PBMCs. Overall study results and their limits: Only blood was sampled, and tissue TCR repertoires likely differ from those in blood. Rarefaction of sorted-subset datasets indicated incomplete sequencing despite the large sequencing depth. Based on pairwise subsampling, the degree of clonotype sharing among donors was expected to be affected by sequencing depth. Approximately 5% of naive CD4, roughly 3.5% of naive CD8, roughly 2.4% of memory CD4, and 0.35% to 0.4% of memory CD8 clonotypes were shared across a few donors. Because the study included only a small number of donors, the genetic and exposure-history diversity represented was limited. Compared with non-shared clonotypes, clonotypes shared by all four sorted-subset donors had higher generation probabilities. Naive subsets generally had larger estimated clonotype richness than memory subsets.

Using the deep immunoSEQ assay, multiplex PCR amplified TCR CDR3 regions from genomic DNA. Genomic DNA extracted from each cell subset was distributed evenly over all wells of several immunoSEQ 96-well plates, and each plate served as one replicate. Each replicate PCR for sorted subsets received about 200 ng genomic DNA, equal to about 29,000 T cell genomes. The purified libraries were quantified using a Qubit 3.0 fluorometer, sized with a Bioanalyzer 2100, and then quantified again using the KAPA Library Quantification kit. Every immunoSEQ 96-well plate was sequenced on a dedicated single-read 150-cycle Illumina NextSeq 550 flow cell. Under the source paper's analysis protocol: The immunoSEQ output contained only junctional sequences without quality scores, so filtering could not match that applied to full-length reads. To assign V/J genes and CDR3, sequences were annotated against IMGT germline references using PyIR, a Python wrapper for IgBLAST v1.9. Reads were filtered out if the reads had weak V/J assignments (E-value above 1e-6), no CDR3, stop codons, out-of-frame junctions, or ambiguous translated residues. V3J clonotypes were defined by identical inferred V gene, J gene, and CDR3 amino acid sequence. Percentage overlap between repertoires was computed as shared unique clonotypes divided by the size of the smaller repertoire. Three approaches were used to assess repertoire richness: RTK rarefaction, the Chao1 estimator, and Recon v2.1 estimates of unobserved clonotypes. For all TCRbeta clonotypes obtained by the gDNA method from a few donors, generation probabilities were computed with OLGA. TCRdb carries this immuneACCESS record with in-frame sequences only. Its versions omit some clonotypes, under half of them owing to an unresolved V gene in the studies checked, with the rest unexplained. For V, J and clone size, that table is used; D and trimming come from the DNA. A total of 2 million to 3 million clones appear in this sample, under 95% of them only once. About 0.39% of the sample goes to the ten largest clones.

CDR1 SGHDT and CDR2 YYEEEE were looked up in the germline V gene. V is shortened by 4 bases, J by 3 bases, and the region joining them spans 11 bases. Measured from the cysteine to the phenylalanine, the CDR3 is 14 residues long. The DNA shown is the 42-base CDR3, in frame from base 1. Healthy HIV-negative adults with no recently reported acute infections or vaccinations were included as donors. All donors were Caucasian adults living in Nashville, Tennessee, USA. Magnetic negative selection was used to enrich CD4+ T cells, after which naive cells were positively selected on CD45RA and the negative fraction became the memory subset. After blood collection by leukapheresis, PBMCs were isolated using Ficoll-Histopaque density gradient centrifugation and then cryopreserved in the vapor phase of liquid nitrogen. Analytical flow cytometry was used to check the purity and quantity of every magnetically sorted T cell population. Genomic DNA was isolated from every sorted fraction and measured by UV absorbance on a Nanodrop 2000c.

The TCR comes from a man younger than 30 in good health. Some clones in this sample may be carry-over from other donors' samples. The sample was naive CD4+ T cells from PBMCs. The label giving this sample's cell subset or site can be read as: CD45RA+ positively selected. The chain joins TRBV5-6 to TRBJ1-3, with a weak D call of TRBD1 (5 bases match). The CDR3 reads as follows: CASSPGGVGNTIYF. The nucleotides read TGTGCCAGCAGCCCCGGGGGGGTTGGAAACACCATATATTTT.